The 8 T cell receptor beta chains in this list originate from one sample, sequenced in a study of patients and donors after allogeneic stem cell transplantation. TCRdb itself ran the RT-PCR reads through MiXCR, one entry per CDR3 protein. The sample includes roughly 880,000 distinct CDR3 sequences, about a sixth of them seen just once. Source material: blood, either unsorted or a sorted T cell fraction (not recorded which). The receptors were sampled from a human donor who was either an allogeneic HSCT recipient or a stem cell or donor lymphocyte infusion donor (not recorded which). It is not recorded whose cells these are; they may come from a transplant donor.

This clonotype was found many times. The chain employs TRBV12-3 or TRBV12-4 and TRBJ1-5; D possibly corresponds to TRBD1 (6 bases). V lost 5 bases and J 11 bases, leaving 13 bases between the germline ends. The CDR3 totals 12 residues. The CDR3, as DNA: TGTGCCAGCAGTGAAGGTTACAGGGCCCAGCATTTT. Protein sequence: CASSEGYRAQHF.

The chain has TRBV29-1 and TRBJ1-1; no reliable D call. CDR1 is SQVTM, CDR2 ANQGSEA, per germline. The CDR3 has 10 amino acids. The germline V and J ends were trimmed by 7 bases and 2 bases, with 5 bases remaining between them. In DNA form, the CDR3 reads TGCAGCGCTAAAAACACTGAAGCTTTCTTT. Its translation is CSAKNTEAFF.

This clonotype was counted a few times. The chain has TRBV6-1 and TRBJ2-2; perhaps TRBD2 as D (5 bases). The V end lost 1 base, the J end lost 0 bases, and 6 bases lay between the germline ends. Germline V gene sequence: CDR1 MNHNS, CDR2 SASEGT. The CDR3 consists of 15 residues. CDR3 DNA sequence: TGTGCCAGCAGTGAAGACGGGGCGAACACCGGGGAGCTGTTTTTT. Amino acid sequence: CASSEDGANTGELFF.

This clonotype was recorded a few times. V and J are TRBV20-1 and TRBJ2-3, with no clear D. The germline V gene has CDR1 DFQATT and CDR2 SNEGSKA (reference sequence). Trimming removed 1 base at V and 2 bases at J, with 13 bases between. The CDR3 loop spans 15 amino acids. CDR3 DNA sequence: TGCAGTGCTAGAGTTGGGTCCGGGTCCACAGATACGCAGTATTTT. Translation: CSARVGSGSTDTQYF.

This chain connects TRBV7-3 to TRBJ2-4; no clear D. CDR3 length: 13 amino acids. Germline values: CDR1 SGHTA, CDR2 FQGTGA. V lost 3 bases, J lost 4 bases, and 7 bases lay in between. The DNA of the CDR3 is TGTGCCAGCAGCTTCAATCATAAAAACATTCAGTACTTC. Its protein product is CASSFNHKNIQYF.

This clonotype was picked up a small number of times. The V gene is TRBV6-1, the J gene TRBJ2-1; the D gene is possibly TRBD2 (6 bases). Germline CDR1 MNHNS, CDR2 SASEGT. V dropped 6 bases and J dropped 10 bases, with 16 bases sitting between them. The CDR3 has 13 amino acids. CDR3 nucleotides: TGTGCCAGCAGGGGCCGGGACTCGTTAGAGCAGTTCTTC. The encoded protein is CASRGRDSLEQFF.

The chain employs TRBV4-2 and TRBJ2-3, with a possible D match to TRBD1 (7 bases). This CDR3 spans 16 amino acids. V shed 1 base and J shed 3 bases, with 14 bases lying between them. Germline V gives CDR1 LGHNA, CDR2 YNFKEQ. CDR3 residues: CASSQGRGQNTDTQYF. CDR3 sequence (DNA): TGTGCCAGCAGCCAAGGGCGGGGACAGAATACAGATACGCAGTATTTT.

This clonotype was picked up a small number of times. This chain connects TRBV7-3 to TRBJ2-3, with a weak D call TRBD2 (6 bases). CDR3 size: 15 residues. CDR1 is SGHTA, CDR2 FQGTGA, per germline. V was pared by 2 bases and J by 1 base, with 10 bases between. The CDR3 is CASSLLGLGTDTQYF. The DNA of the CDR3 is TGTGCCAGCAGCTTACTGGGACTCGGCACAGATACGCAGTATTTT.